The 5 T cell receptor beta chains listed next were all sequenced from one sample in a study of beta chain features in type 1 diabetes. As every portion of the isolated RNA was reverse transcribed, the sequencing read expressed TCRB transcripts. Here immunoSEQ multiplex PCR was the method, and the copy in TCRdb shows in-frame clones only, minus some. The data hold nearly 250,000 clones, with around 14% observed a single time. What was sequenced was naive CD4+ T cells from blood. The receptors here all came from a woman between 40 and 55 years old in good health.

This clone was seen only a few times. The chain combines TRBV19 with TRBJ1-2; possibly TRBD1 for D (6 bases). The germline V gene has CDR1 LNHDA and CDR2 SQIVND (reference sequence). The CDR3 covers 16 residues. Trimming removed 5 bases from V and 2 bases from J, with 18 bases in between. The chain's CDR3 is CASSPTTRGRNYGYTF. CDR3 DNA: TGTGCCAGTAGTCCTACTACCAGGGGACGGAACTATGGCTACACCTTC.

V and J are TRBV6-1 and TRBJ2-7; 8 bases are shared with TRBD1. Germline V gene sequence: CDR1 MNHNS, CDR2 SASEGT. The CDR3 runs to 12 residues. V was clipped by 7 bases and J by 5 bases; unmatched bases: 4. CDR3 DNA: TGTGCCAGCACAGGGGGCCTCCACGAGCAGTACTTC. Its protein is CASTGGLHEQYF.

The V gene is TRBV6-5, the J gene TRBJ1-2; 8 bases align to TRBD1. Unmatched junction bases numbered 13, after V lost 8 bases and J lost 8 bases. This CDR3 region has 14 residues. Germline V gives CDR1 MNHEY, CDR2 SVGAGI. The CDR3 reads CASGKGPGGRGYTF. The CDR3 nucleotides are TGTGCCAGCGGAAAAGGCCCAGGGGGCCGGGGCTACACCTTC.

The rearrangement uses TRBV7-8 and TRBJ1-5; D is unclear. Trimming took 1 base from V and 0 from J, leaving 13 bases between them. CDR1 is SGHVS and CDR2 is FQNEAQ in the germline V gene. CDR3 length: 17 amino acids. CDR3 sequence reads: CASSLGAGLYSNQPQHF. CDR3 coding DNA: TGTGCCAGCAGCTTAGGAGCTGGGCTATATAGCAATCAGCCCCAGCATTTT.

The genes are TRBV7-9 and TRBJ2-5, with 11 bases aligning to TRBD2. Losses at the gene ends were 2 bases for V and 8 bases for J; bases not matched to a gene: 13. This CDR3 is built from 17 residues. Per the germline V gene, CDR1 is SEHNR and CDR2 is FQNEAQ (reference sequence). In DNA, the CDR3 is TGTGCCAGCAGCTTAAGGGTGGGACTAGCGGAACTAGGAACCCAGTACTTC. This codes for CASSLRVGLAELGTQYF.